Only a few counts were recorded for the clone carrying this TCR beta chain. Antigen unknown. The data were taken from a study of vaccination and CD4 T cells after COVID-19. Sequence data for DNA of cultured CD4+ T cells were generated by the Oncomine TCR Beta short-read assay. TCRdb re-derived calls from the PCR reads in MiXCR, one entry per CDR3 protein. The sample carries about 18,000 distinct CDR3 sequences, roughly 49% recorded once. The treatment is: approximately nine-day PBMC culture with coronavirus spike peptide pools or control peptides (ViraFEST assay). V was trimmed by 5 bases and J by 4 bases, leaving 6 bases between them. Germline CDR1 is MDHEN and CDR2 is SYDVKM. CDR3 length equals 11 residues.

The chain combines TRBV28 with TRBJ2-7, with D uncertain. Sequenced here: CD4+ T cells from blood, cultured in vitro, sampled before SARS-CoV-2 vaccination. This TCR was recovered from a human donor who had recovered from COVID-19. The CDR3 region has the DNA TGTGCCAGCAGTCTGGGGTACGAGCAGTACTTC. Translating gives CASSLGYEQYF.